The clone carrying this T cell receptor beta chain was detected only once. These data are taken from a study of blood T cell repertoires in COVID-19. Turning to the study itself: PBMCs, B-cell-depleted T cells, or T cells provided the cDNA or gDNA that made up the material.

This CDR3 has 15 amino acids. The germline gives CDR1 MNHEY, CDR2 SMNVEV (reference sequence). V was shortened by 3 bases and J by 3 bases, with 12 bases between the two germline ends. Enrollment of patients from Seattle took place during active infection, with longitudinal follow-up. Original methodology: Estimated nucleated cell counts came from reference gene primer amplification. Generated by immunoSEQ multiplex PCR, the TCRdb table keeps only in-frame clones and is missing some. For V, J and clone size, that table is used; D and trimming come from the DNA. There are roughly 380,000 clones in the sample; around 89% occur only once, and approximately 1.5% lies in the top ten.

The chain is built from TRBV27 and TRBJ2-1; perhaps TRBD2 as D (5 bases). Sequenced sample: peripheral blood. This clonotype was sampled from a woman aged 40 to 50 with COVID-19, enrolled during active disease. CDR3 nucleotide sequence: TGTGCCAGCAGTTTTTCCCCCCGGGGCTACAATGAGCAGTTCTTC. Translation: CASSFSPRGYNEQFF.